The 31 T cell receptor beta chains below come from one sample, sequenced in a study of identical twins. TCRdb reanalysed the 5' RACE reads using MiXCR and keeps one entry per CDR3 protein. Of some 710,000 distinct CDR3 sequences listed, around 6% are singletons. The source material was naive T cells sorted from blood. These receptors were collected from a man aged 18-30 years in good health.

This clonotype was recorded many times. The rearrangement joins TRBV12-3 or TRBV12-4 to TRBJ1-5, with D possibly being TRBD1 (5 bases). The CDR3 has 15 residues. The V and J ends lost 1 base and 4 bases respectively, with 11 bases between them. The CDR3 is CASSLDGTANQPQHF. As DNA, the CDR3 is TGTGCCAGCAGTTTAGACGGGACGGCGAATCAGCCCCAGCATTTT.

This clonotype came up many times. V usage is TRBV29-1 and J usage is TRBJ2-1; TRBD2 matches 8 bases. Losses at the gene ends were 8 bases for V and 7 bases for J; bases not matched to a gene: 16. CDR1 and CDR2 from the germline V gene are SQVTM and ANQGSEA. This CDR3 has 15 residues. The DNA for the CDR3 is TGCAGCCCCCGGATTTACGGGAGGGCGGGTAATGAGCAGTTCTTC. The encoded protein is CSPRIYGRAGNEQFF.

This clonotype was seen only once. This may arise from a read error, as a much more abundant clone is one base away. It is likely a read error, because the conserved phenylalanine at the end of the CDR3 is missing. The chain combines TRBV29-1 with TRBJ1-4, with D hard to call. CDR3 length equals 14 residues. CDR1 is SQVTM and CDR2 is ANQGSEA in the germline V gene. Trimming stripped 3 bases from V and 11 bases from J, with 19 bases between. This CDR3 reads CSVDRLKEGAKLFY. Written as DNA, the CDR3 is TGCAGCGTTGACCGGCTAAAAGAAGGTGCTAAACTGTTTTAT.

This clonotype occurred a few times. This rearrangement joins TRBV3-1 to TRBJ2-2, with 7 bases matching TRBD2. Looked up from germline, CDR1 is LGHDT and CDR2 is YNNKEL (reference sequence). V shed 1 base and J 1 base; nucleotides not matched to a gene: 6. The CDR3 sequence is 17 residues long. The CDR3 protein is CASSQGWLAVNTGELFF. CDR3 DNA sequence: TGTGCCAGCAGCCAAGGGTGGCTAGCGGTGAACACCGGGGAGCTGTTTTTT.

In DNA form, the CDR3 reads TGTGCCAGCAGCCGTAGCGGGAGGGGATACGAGCAGTACTTC. The encoded protein is CASSRSGRGYEQYF. The chain combines TRBV11-2 with TRBJ2-7, with 11 positions matching TRBD2. V was pared by 5 bases and J by 4 bases, with 4 bases of the junction left unmatched. Germline assignment: CDR1 SGHAT and CDR2 FQNNGV. The CDR3 extends over 14 amino acids.

This clonotype was seen a handful of times. V usage is TRBV28 and J usage is TRBJ1-1, with TRBD1 as a possible D gene (5 bases). Germline CDR1 is MDHEN and CDR2 is SYDVKM. The CDR3 length is 13 residues. The ends were cut back, 5 bases at V and 4 bases at J, with 11 bases in the middle. CDR3 protein: CASSQGFSTEAFF. CDR3 nucleotides: TGTGCCAGCAGTCAGGGTTTTAGCACTGAAGCTTTCTTT.

In the case of this clonotype: A read error may be the cause here, since a much bigger clone is one base away. The chain carries TRBV12-5 and TRBJ2-2; 9 bases map to TRBD2. J lost 6 bases, V lost 0 bases, and 5 bases had no gene match. The CDR3 spans 16 residues. Germline values: CDR1 LGHNT, CDR2 FRNRAP. Written as DNA, the CDR3 is TGTGCTAGTGGTTTGGTGGGCCAGCGGGAGGCCGGGGAGCTGTTTTTT. It is translated as CASGLVGQREAGELFF.

The chain has TRBV5-5 and TRBJ1-1, with D uncertain. Trimming left V 4 bases short and J 5 bases short, with 21 bases between. Germline assignment: CDR1 SGHKS and CDR2 YYEKEE (reference sequence). This CDR3 has 16 residues. Here the CDR3 reads CASSLEPAPVHTEAFF. The CDR3 DNA is TGTGCCAGCAGCCTCGAGCCGGCCCCGGTGCATACTGAAGCTTTCTTT.

The gene calls are TRBV25-1 and TRBJ1-3; unclear D gene. Trimming removed 7 bases at V and 0 bases at J, with 13 bases between. Germline CDR1 is MGHDK and CDR2 is SYGVNS. The CDR3 consists of 15 residues. Here the CDR3 reads CASISNAISGNTIYF. Here the CDR3 DNA reads TGTGCCAGCATTTCAAATGCTATCTCTGGAAACACCATATATTTT.

This clonotype appeared a few times. The chain employs TRBV5-1 and TRBJ2-5; D remains unclear. Looked up from germline, CDR1 is SGHRS and CDR2 is YFSETQ. The CDR3 is 15 residues long. Deletions cut 4 bases from V and 1 base from J, with 14 bases between. The CDR3: CASSGENRAQETQYF. The CDR3 coding sequence is TGCGCCAGCAGCGGTGAGAACAGAGCCCAAGAGACCCAGTACTTC.

This clonotype was detected ten times or more. This chain joins TRBV5-1 and TRBJ2-7; 9 bases are a match to TRBD2. This CDR3 is built from 15 residues. V trimming: 5 bases; J trimming: 4 bases; junction bases outside the gene matches: 10. Germline lookup yields CDR1 SGHRS and CDR2 YFSETQ. CDR3: CASRIVPSGTYEQYF. CDR3 in DNA: TGCGCCAGCAGAATTGTCCCTAGCGGGACATACGAGCAGTACTTC.

This clonotype was found many times. The chain carries TRBV11-2 and TRBJ2-1; 10 nucleotides match TRBD2. Germline CDR1 SGHAT, CDR2 FQNNGV. The CDR3 is 19 residues long. V trimming: 2 bases; J trimming: 6 bases; junction bases outside the gene matches: 16. The CDR3 region is CASSLSFFSTSGLRNEQFF. CDR3 coding DNA: TGTGCCAGCAGCTTATCTTTTTTCTCGACTAGCGGGCTTCGCAATGAGCAGTTCTTC.

This clonotype was counted at least ten times. The J gene is TRBJ1-2, the V gene TRBV10-3; 8 bases agree with TRBD1. The CDR3 has 13 amino acids. V gave up 3 bases and J gave up 8 bases; unmatched junction bases: 5. Per the germline V gene, CDR1 is ENHRY and CDR2 is SYGVKD. The CDR3 reads CAISDQTGDGYTF. The CDR3 DNA sequence: TGTGCCATCAGTGACCAGACAGGGGACGGCTACACCTTC.

This clonotype was recorded many times. The chain links TRBV5-1 to TRBJ2-1, with D possibly TRBD2 on 5 matching bases. In germline, CDR1 is SGHRS, CDR2 YFSETQ. Trimming removed 4 bases from V and 4 bases from J, with 15 bases in between. This CDR3 comprises 15 residues. Written as DNA, the CDR3 is TGCGCCAGCAGCGTCGCCAGCGGAGGATACAATGAGCAGTTCTTC. Its translation is CASSVASGGYNEQFF. The variable domain in full, completed from reference TRBV5-1 and TRBJ2-1, reads KAGVTQTPRYLIKTRGQQVTLSCSPISGHRSVSWYQQTPGQGLQFLFEYFSETQRNKGNFPGRFSGRQFSNSRSEMNVSTLELGDSALYLCASSVASGGYNEQFFGPGTRLTVL.

This clonotype was seen more than once but under ten times. The chain joins TRBV7-2 to TRBJ2-1; D is possibly TRBD1 or TRBD2 (5 bases each). V shed 1 base and J shed 9 bases, with 13 bases lying between them. This CDR3 region has 14 residues. Germline V gene data show CDR1 as SGHTA and CDR2 as FQGNSA. The CDR3 bases are TGTGCCAGCAGCTTAGGCGACCAGAGGGGTGAGCAGTTCTTC. Its translation is CASSLGDQRGEQFF.

This clonotype was counted at least ten times. The chain uses TRBV5-5 and TRBJ2-5, with D tentatively TRBD2 (6 bases). The CDR3 is 15 amino acids. Looked up from germline, CDR1 is SGHKS and CDR2 is YYEKEE (reference sequence). Trimming removed 5 bases from V and 0 bases from J, with 14 bases in between. CDR3 amino acids: CASRMEGWNQETQYF. The CDR3 DNA reads as TGTGCCAGCAGGATGGAGGGTTGGAACCAAGAGACCCAGTACTTC.

The chain has TRBV5-1 and TRBJ1-5; TRBD1 agrees at 10 bases. The CDR3 totals 16 residues. Germline V gene sequence: CDR1 SGHRS, CDR2 YFSETQ. The V gene end was trimmed by 4 bases and the J gene end by 2 bases; junction bases not matched to a gene: 6. CDR3 residues: CASSPGTGVRNQPQHF. The CDR3 nucleotides are TGCGCCAGCAGCCCCGGGACAGGGGTGCGCAATCAGCCCCAGCATTTT.

Ten or more counts support this clonotype. Here the CDR3 reads CASSLNANEQYV. CDR3 sequence (DNA): TGTGCCAGCAGTTTAAATGCCAACGAGCAGTACGTC. The genes are TRBV12-3 or TRBV12-4 and TRBJ2-7, with D hard to call. Trimming left V 2 bases short and J 5 bases short, with 7 bases between. This CDR3 has 12 residues.

This clonotype was recorded a few times. This chain links TRBV7-2 with TRBJ1-4; 9 positions agree with TRBD1. CDR1 and CDR2 from the germline V gene are SGHTA and FQGNSA. The junction had 7 bases not matched to a gene; V was cut back by 4 bases and J by 4 bases. CDR3 size: 16 residues. CDR3 in amino acids: CASSSSPDRGNEKLFF. In DNA form, the CDR3 reads TGTGCCAGCAGCTCCTCCCCGGACAGGGGTAATGAAAAACTGTTTTTT.

This clonotype showed up many times. The rearrangement joins TRBV25-1 to TRBJ2-5; no clear D gene. The CDR3 consists of 12 residues. The V gene's germline CDR1 is MGHDK and CDR2 SYGVNS. V shed 3 bases and J shed 3 bases, with 5 bases lying between them. CDR3 in amino acids: CASSDLKETQYF. The CDR3 DNA reads TGTGCCAGCAGTGACTTAAAAGAGACCCAGTACTTC.

This chain uses TRBV6-4 with TRBJ2-5; D ambiguous. The germline V and J ends were trimmed by 8 bases and 5 bases, with 9 bases remaining between them. The CDR3 runs to 11 residues. Germline CDR1 MRHNA, CDR2 SNTAGT. The CDR3 DNA reads as TGTGCCAGCCCTCGCGCGGAGACCCAGTACTTC. Encoded protein: CASPRAETQYF.

This clonotype has a count of ten or more. This chain connects TRBV28 to TRBJ1-4; no firm D call. The germline gives CDR1 MDHEN, CDR2 SYDVKM. The CDR3 covers 15 residues. V shed 7 bases and J shed 2 bases, with 14 bases lying between them. This CDR3 reads CASTNGRGTNEKLFF. CDR3 DNA sequence: TGTGCCAGCACCAACGGGCGAGGGACTAATGAAAAACTGTTTTTT. Using reference TRBV28 and TRBJ1-4 for the parts outside the CDR3, the full variable domain is DVKVTQSSRYLVKRTGEKVFLECVQDMDHENMFWYRQDPGLGLRLIYFSYDVKMKEKGDIPEGYSVSREKKERFSLILESASTNQTSMYLCASTNGRGTNEKLFFGSGTQLSVL.

The sample holds many counts of this clonotype. The J gene is TRBJ2-5, the V gene TRBV20-1; TRBD2 agrees at 9 bases. After removal of 3 bases from V and 0 bases from J, the junction contained 11 bases not matched to a gene. The CDR3 has 17 residues. Germline CDR1 and CDR2: DFQATT and SNEGSKA (reference sequence). CDR3 amino acids: CSASVLAGQKYQETQYF. For the CDR3, the DNA is TGCAGTGCTAGTGTACTAGCGGGCCAGAAGTACCAAGAGACCCAGTACTTC.

This clonotype was counted ten times or more. The rearrangement links TRBV11-2 to TRBJ2-4, with D possibly TRBD1 on 5 matching bases. The V gene's germline CDR1 is SGHAT and CDR2 FQNNGV. V was cut by 6 bases and J by 0 bases, with 21 bases left in between. The CDR3 length is 18 residues. In nucleotides, the CDR3 is TGTGCCAGCAGTCGAGGAAGTCTCACAGGTCTAGCCAAAAACATTCAGTACTTC. This codes for CASSRGSLTGLAKNIQYF.

Many counts were recorded for this clonotype. The genes are TRBV5-1 and TRBJ1-5, with unresolved D. Trimming took off 1 base at V and 6 bases at J, with 14 bases between the two ends. CDR3 size: 15 residues. The V gene's germline CDR1 is SGHRS and CDR2 YFSETQ. The DNA for the CDR3 is TGCGCCAGCAGCTTGTTTGGGGATTTCAGTCAGCCCCAGCATTTT. Its protein product is CASSLFGDFSQPQHF.

The CDR3 DNA is TGCGCCAGCAGCCAAGCGGACAGGAGTGGCAATCAGCCCCAGCATTTT. It yields the protein CASSQADRSGNQPQHF. The rearrangement links TRBV4-1 to TRBJ1-5; TRBD1 matches 7 bases. Losses at the gene ends were 1 base for V and 2 bases for J; bases not matched to a gene: 5. Germline V CDR1 and CDR2: MGHRA, YSYEKL. This CDR3 is built from 16 residues.

This clonotype was seen a handful of times. V is TRBV28 and J is TRBJ2-1, with 10 bases lining up with TRBD2. CDR1 MDHEN and CDR2 SYDVKM come from the germline V gene. V was clipped by 2 bases and J by 6 bases; unmatched bases: 7. The CDR3 loop spans 16 amino acids. The CDR3 DNA follows: TGTGCCAGCAGTTTACAAATGAGCGGGAGGGTCAATGAGCAGTTCTTC. It translates to CASSLQMSGRVNEQFF.

This clonotype was observed many times. This rearrangement joins TRBV7-2 to TRBJ2-1; no clear D gene. The V gene's germline CDR1 is SGHTA and CDR2 FQGNSA. There are 12 residues in the CDR3. V was clipped by 5 bases and J by 7 bases, with 9 bases between them. This CDR3 is CASSNVVNEQFF. The CDR3 region has the DNA TGTGCCAGCAGCAACGTTGTGAATGAGCAGTTCTTC.

This clonotype was picked up one time. This chain uses TRBV7-6 with TRBJ2-2; D tentatively fits TRBD1 or TRBD2 (5 bases each). With 5 bases removed from V and 3 bases from J, the gap between germline ends came to 22 bases. Looked up from germline, CDR1 is SGHVS and CDR2 is FNYEAQ. The CDR3 has 18 residues. CDR3 DNA: TGTGCCAGCAGCCCCGGGTGGGGATCCGGGACGCACACCGGGGAGCTGTTTTTT. The encoded protein is CASSPGWGSGTHTGELFF. Variable domain in full (rest from reference TRBV7-6 and TRBJ2-2): GAGVSQSPRYKVTKRGQDVALRCDPISGHVSLYWYRQALGQGPEFLTYFNYEAQQDKSGLPNDRFSAERPEGSISTLTIQRTEQRDSAMYRCASSPGWGSGTHTGELFFGEGSRLTVL.

Many counts were recorded for this clonotype. The genes are TRBV7-9 and TRBJ2-1, with 15 bases lining up with TRBD2. The germline gives CDR1 SEHNR, CDR2 FQNEAQ (reference sequence). V lost 5 bases to trimming and J lost 12 bases; unmatched junction nucleotides: 2. This CDR3 has 13 amino acids. CDR3 protein: CASSRGLAGGQFF. The CDR3 DNA reads TGTGCCAGCAGCAGGGGACTAGCGGGAGGGCAGTTCTTC.

The chain carries TRBV5-1 and TRBJ2-2; D is ambiguous. CDR1 is SGHRS and CDR2 is YFSETQ in the germline V gene. V shed 0 bases and J shed 4 bases, with 7 bases lying between them. This CDR3 region has 14 residues. The CDR3 protein is CASSLGQLTGELFF. The CDR3 region has the DNA TGCGCCAGCAGCTTGGGGCAACTCACCGGGGAGCTGTTTTTT.